Sequencing of this T cell receptor (beta chain) was carried out in a study of T-cell reconstitution after alpha-beta-depleted transplantation in children. Broader study findings: Several hundred graft clones that had expanded were reportedly the source of alpha-beta T cells about two months after transplant. Hyperexpanded clones declined; after one year, newly produced T cells mostly supplied diversity. High day-60 TCRbeta diversity in some patients came from surviving recipient T cells and thymic progenitors.

This clonotype was seen many times. Its antigen is not known. Preparation of the TCRbeta library used unique molecular identifiers. One entry per CDR3 protein, called by TCRdb with MiXCR from the PCR reads. The table includes under 300,000 distinct CDR3 sequences, around 10% detected once. This clonotype was obtained from a male patient aged 2 to 10 who had a stem cell transplant for chronic granulomatous disease, so the T cells may come from the graft donor. Sequencing was performed on peripheral blood, taken 180 days after TCRalphabeta/CD19-depleted stem cell transplant.

The CDR3 here is CASSYSGAGYTF. The CDR3 DNA reads as TGTGCCAGCAGTTACTCTGGGGCCGGCTACACCTTC. The gene calls are TRBV6-5 and TRBJ1-2, with D maybe TRBD1 (5 bases). Deletions cut 0 bases from V and 8 bases from J, with 7 bases between. CDR3 length: 12 residues. CDR1 and CDR2 from the germline V gene are MNHEY and SVGAGI.